Listed below are T cell receptor beta chains from one sample, sequenced in a study of stem cell transplantation in POMP-related autoinflammatory disease. This table comes from immunoSEQ multiplex PCR, and its TCRdb copy is limited to in-frame clones, with some not included. The table lists approximately 11,000 clones, around nine tenths of them singletons. The sequences come from CD8+ T cells from PBMCs, collected before stem cell transplantation. The receptors were gathered from a human donor with POMP-related autoinflammation and immune dysregulation (PRAID). The CDR3 runs from the conserved cysteine through the conserved F or W. A D gene is named only where the DNA matches it firmly. Part of the rows lack a size; the others show once, few, many or a class for expanded clones.

cdr3_length	d_call	clone_size	v_call	j_call	cdr3_nt	cdr3_aa
14	-	-	TRBV9	TRBJ2-3	TGTGCCAGCACCCCCGGGGGTAGCACAGATACGCAGTATTTT	CASTPGGSTDTQYF
18	-	-	TRBV2	TRBJ1-2	TGTGCCAGCAGTGAAGCTCCCCCCGGTGGAGGGAGTAGCTATGGCTACACCTTC	CASSEAPPGGGSSYGYTF
15	-	few	TRBV9	TRBJ1-5	TGTGCCACCATGCGGGGATCCGCCACGAATCAGCCCCAGCATTTT	CATMRGSATNQPQHF
15	-	few	TRBV4-1	TRBJ1-5	TGCGCCAGCAGCCAAGCCCACAGGGAGAATCAGCCCCAGCATTTT	CASSQAHRENQPQHF
14	-	once	TRBV18	TRBJ2-7	TGTGCCAGCTCACGCCGGGATCCATGGGACGAGCAGTACTTC	CASSRRDPWDEQYF
14	-	-	TRBV6-6	TRBJ1-4	TGTGCCAGCAGTTACTGGGAGGGTAGGGAAAAACTGTTTTTT	CASSYWEGREKLFF
15	TRBD1	few	TRBV9	TRBJ2-7	TGTGCCAGCAGCCCCCAGGGACAGGGGGCAGCCGAGCAGTACTTC	CASSPQGQGAAEQYF
14	-	few	TRBV28	TRBJ1-5	TGTGCCAGCAGTTTGGTCGGGTACAATCAGCCCCAGCATTTT	CASSLVGYNQPQHF
13	-	-	TRBV7-9	TRBJ2-7	TGTGCCAGCAGCTACTTCAGTTCCTACGAGCAGTACTTC	CASSYFSSYEQYF
16	TRBD1	-	TRBV18	TRBJ1-5	TGTGCCAGCTCACCGCTGGGACAGGGGATAAGGCAGCCCCAGCATTTT	CASSPLGQGIRQPQHF
15	TRBD2	-	TRBV2	TRBJ2-3	TGTGCCAGCAGCGGACTAGCAGAAAACACAGATACGCAGTATTTT	CASSGLAENTDTQYF
12	-	-	TRBV30	TRBJ2-1	TGTGCCTGGAGTGTTGAAGGGGCTGAGCAGTTCTTC	CAWSVEGAEQFF
13	TRBD1	-	TRBV30	TRBJ1-1	TGTGCCTATGGAGACAGGGTGTGGACTGAAGCTTTCTTT	CAYGDRVWTEAFF
15	-	-	TRBV6-5	TRBJ2-2	TGTGCCAGCAGTTACTCGGTCTCGAACACCGGGGAGCTGTTTTTT	CASSYSVSNTGELFF
14	-	-	TRBV2	TRBJ2-2	TGTGCCAGCAGTGCAGGACGGAACACCGGGGAGCTGTTTTTT	CASSAGRNTGELFF
14	-	-	TRBV5-1	TRBJ1-1	TGCGCCAGCAGCCCCGTGGTAATGAACACTGAAGCTTTCTTT	CASSPVVMNTEAFF
17	-	-	TRBV5-8	TRBJ1-6	TGTGCCAGCAGTCATCCACTCCTCGGGCCGTATAATTCACCCCTCCACTTT	CASSHPLLGPYNSPLHF
18	TRBD2	-	TRBV9	TRBJ2-3	TGTGCCAGCAGCTCCACGGGGACTAGCGGTATAAGCACAGATACGCAGTATTTT	CASSSTGTSGISTDTQYF
18	-	-	TRBV28	TRBJ1-4	TGTGCCAGCAGCATAACAGGGTACCTGTTTGGGACAAATGAAAAACTGTTTTTT	CASSITGYLFGTNEKLFF
18	-	-	TRBV7-9	TRBJ1-3	TGTGCCAGCAGCGAAAGGTCATCATGGGACAATCTCGGAAACACCATATATTTT	CASSERSSWDNLGNTIYF
11	-	-	TRBV25-1	TRBJ1-1	TGTGCCAGCAGTGTCAGGGGCGAAGCTTTCTTT	CASSVRGEAFF
15	-	once	TRBV28	TRBJ1-4	TGTGCCAGCAGATTCCGGGACCGGGTTAATGAAAAACTGTTTTTT	CASRFRDRVNEKLFF
15	-	-	TRBV7-9	TRBJ1-4	TGTGCCAGCAGTCTTTCAGGGGCTACTAATGAAAAACTGTTTTTT	CASSLSGATNEKLFF
16	TRBD2	-	TRBV5-1	TRBJ2-7	TGCGCCAGCAGCCCATACCCGGGACTAGTACTCTACGAGCAGTACTTC	CASSPYPGLVLYEQYF
15	-	-	TRBV27	TRBJ2-2	TGTGCCAGCAGTTCCGTTTACTCGTACACCGGGGAGCTGTTTTTT	CASSSVYSYTGELFF
17	TRBD2	-	TRBV4-2	TRBJ2-7	TGTGCCAGCAGCCAAGCGGCCAGCGGGAGTAGTGTCTACGAGCAGTACTTC	CASSQAASGSSVYEQYF
14	TRBD2	-	TRBV27	TRBJ2-7	TGTGCCAGCAGTTTCCAGCGGGAGTGGTACGAGCAGTACTTC	CASSFQREWYEQYF
15	-	-	TRBV30	TRBJ1-1	TGTGCCTGGTACGGGGACTCACGGTCACACGGTGAAGCTTTCTTT	CAWYGDSRSHGEAFF
12	TRBD1	-	TRBV27	TRBJ2-7	TGTGCCAGCACCCACACAGGGGGCGAGCAGTACTTC	CASTHTGGEQYF
15	-	-	TRBV27	TRBJ2-7	TGTGCCAGCAGTTTATCGGGGGCGGCATCCTACGAGCAGTACTTC	CASSLSGAASYEQYF
15	TRBD1	-	TRBV7-6	TRBJ2-1	TGTGCCAGCAGCTTGGAGACAGGGGTCTACAATGAGCAGTTCTTC	CASSLETGVYNEQFF
17	-	-	TRBV23-1	TRBJ1-1	TGCGCCAGCAGTCGGTACAGGGACCTAAACCTGAACACTGAAGCTTTCTTT	CASSRYRDLNLNTEAFF
14	-	once	TRBV30	TRBJ1-3	TGTGCCTGGGGCCGGCGCGGGACTGGAAACACCATATATTTT	CAWGRRGTGNTIYF
13	-	-	TRBV30	TRBJ1-1	TGTGCCTGGAGACAGGGAGGGTTGTCTGAAGCTTTCTTT	CAWRQGGLSEAFF
13	TRBD1	-	TRBV11-2	TRBJ1-3	TGTGCCAGCAGACCTACAGGGGCGCCACCCATATATTTT	CASRPTGAPPIYF
17	TRBD1	-	TRBV5-1	TRBJ1-1	TGCGCCAGCAGAATCGGGACAGCTTTTTCTCCTGTCCCTGAAGCTTTCTTT	CASRIGTAFSPVPEAFF
12	-	-	TRBV19	TRBJ1-5	TGTGCCAGTAGTTTCGACAATCAGCCCCAGCATTTT	CASSFDNQPQHF
15	-	-	TRBV4-1	TRBJ2-1	TGCGCCAGCAGCCAGGGATATGGGGTCTACAATGAGCAGTTCTTC	CASSQGYGVYNEQFF
15	-	few	TRBV19	TRBJ1-2	TGTGCCAGTAGTATAGGTACAGGTTACTACTATGGCTACACCTTC	CASSIGTGYYYGYTF
14	TRBD1	few	TRBV6-5	TRBJ1-6	TGTGCCAGCAGATCCGGGACAGATTATTCACCCCTCCACTTT	CASRSGTDYSPLHF
14	-	-	TRBV7-9	TRBJ1-2	TGTGCCAGCAGCCAAGGGGGGACTGGCTATGGCTACACCTTC	CASSQGGTGYGYTF
16	TRBD2	-	TRBV4-1	TRBJ2-7	TGCGCCAGCAGCCCGACTAGCGGAGGGGGTCTAAACGAGCAGTACTTC	CASSPTSGGGLNEQYF
18	-	-	TRBV28	TRBJ1-3	TGTGCCAGCAGTTGGGAGGTCCCCCAAGATAGACCTGGAAACACCATATATTTT	CASSWEVPQDRPGNTIYF
15	-	-	TRBV2	TRBJ1-2	TGTGCCAGCAGTGAGACGGCGGGAGGGGACTATGGCTACACCTTC	CASSETAGGDYGYTF
14	-	few	TRBV30	TRBJ1-6	TGTGCCTGGAGTAAAATAGGCTCGAATTCACCCCTCCACTTT	CAWSKIGSNSPLHF
13	-	-	TRBV5-6	TRBJ2-7	TGTGCCAGCAGCTTAAGGAGCTCCTACGAGCAGTACTTC	CASSLRSSYEQYF
14	-	once	TRBV28	TRBJ2-1	TGTGCCAGCAGTTTATTACAGATTTACAATGAGCAGTTCTTC	CASSLLQIYNEQFF